Listed below are T cell receptor beta chains from one sample, sequenced in a study of OX40 agonist ivuxolimab in advanced cancers. Libraries were prepared by immunoSEQ multiplex PCR; TCRdb keeps only in-frame clonotypes and omits some of them. This sample yields 65,000 to 95,000 clones, of which about nine tenths are seen a single time; under 6.5% belongs to the top ten. Sequencing used CD4+ or CD8+ T cells sorted from blood, obtained in a trial of the OX40 agonist ivuxolimab. Source of these receptors: an adult with an advanced solid tumor such as melanoma, head and neck, liver or kidney cancer. Both conserved end residues are part of each CDR3.

v_call	cdr3_aa
TRBV5-5	CASSSSGWVQETQYF
TRBV28	CASSPPGLAVSTDTQYF
TRBV4-1	CASSQGAEFGQPQHF
TRBV6-1	CASSARTGVVEKLFF
TRBV7-9	CASTQYATSRSEKLFF
TRBV6-5	CASSSRQGTSLDGYTF
TRBV19	CASSIRDRANTEAFF
TRBV19	CASSPGQSSGNTIYF
TRBV19	CASSTQQGYEQYF
TRBV7-2	CASTSGGRNEQYF
TRBV7-2	CASSLNTEAFF
TRBV19	CASSSLREINYGYTF
TRBV7-9	CASRRDIDFYGYTF
TRBV4-1	CASSQGGGYGLSEQYF
TRBV28	CASSLSTGDYGYTF
TRBV5-1	CASSVIGATGELFF
TRBV4-2	CASSQGTGLNQPQHF
TRBV7-9	CASSSTTGPQETQYF
TRBV5-1	CASSLVPTSPYSGANVLTF
TRBV29-1	CSGTEGSSSYNEQFF
TRBV6-1	CASIRPRSYEQYF
TRBV4-1	CASSLRGAGGSLETQYF
TRBV4-2	CASSQQGAGDQPQHF
TRBV5-1	CASSLFPGEGGYTF
TRBV5-1	CASTRDQETQYF
TRBV2	CASTTDRFSYEQYF
TRBV18	CASSLSGWGPQHF
TRBV9	CASSVDGGRSSYNEQFF
TRBV12-5	CASGLVLRGGSSYEQYF
TRBV13	CASSLRPSGTRTDTQYF
TRBV19	CASRKEQGAHTQRRTEAFF
TRBV18	CASQAVGHERDEQYF
TRBV7-6	CASSPARGNEQFF
TRBV9	CASRGGTGMTEAFF
TRBV7-9	CASSLGSGGARTDTQYF
TRBV5-4	CASSPYLNTEAFF
TRBV7-9	CASSLDNVYEQYF
TRBV28	CASSLSARVIGGYTF
TRBV19	CASSIRANYGYTF
TRBV28	CASSGTGSYEQYF
TRBV27	CASSLFQRGGSSYNEQFF
TRBV10-3	CAIGTSGGDEQFF
TRBV6-5	CASHRGGTEAFF
TRBV10-1	CASSRLAGPTNTGELFF
TRBV19	CASLPRVGGIANTGELFF
TRBV29-1	CSVRVASNTGELFF
TRBV14	CASSQLGQFNSPLHF
TRBV7-9	CASSPRGLSTNEKLFF